This section outlines one T cell receptor beta chain sequence together with its context. The antigen is undetermined. Data came from immunoSEQ multiplex PCR; TCRdb stores just in-frame clones and leaves some out. The sample yields more than 30,000 clones, around 89% seen once. V lost 6 bases to trimming and J lost 4 bases, with 10 bases between them. The CDR3 contains 13 residues. Germline CDR1 and CDR2: LNHDA and SQIVND (reference sequence). Stated time point: before natalizumab initiation. The data are from a study of multiple sclerosis patients with progressive multifocal leukoencephalopathy. The overall study: The control group, sampled over time, had multiple sclerosis, received natalizumab and did not develop PML. Study-wide findings and caveats: Preferential TRBV-TRBJ pairings or common gene usage were not detected at PML.

The clonotype was recovered from a human donor with multiple sclerosis. This chain links TRBV19 with TRBJ1-3; D ambiguous. The sequenced sample consisted of PBMCs. In nucleotides, the CDR3 is TGTGCCAGTAGATCTCCGGCGGGAAACACCATATATTTT. Protein: CASRSPAGNTIYF.